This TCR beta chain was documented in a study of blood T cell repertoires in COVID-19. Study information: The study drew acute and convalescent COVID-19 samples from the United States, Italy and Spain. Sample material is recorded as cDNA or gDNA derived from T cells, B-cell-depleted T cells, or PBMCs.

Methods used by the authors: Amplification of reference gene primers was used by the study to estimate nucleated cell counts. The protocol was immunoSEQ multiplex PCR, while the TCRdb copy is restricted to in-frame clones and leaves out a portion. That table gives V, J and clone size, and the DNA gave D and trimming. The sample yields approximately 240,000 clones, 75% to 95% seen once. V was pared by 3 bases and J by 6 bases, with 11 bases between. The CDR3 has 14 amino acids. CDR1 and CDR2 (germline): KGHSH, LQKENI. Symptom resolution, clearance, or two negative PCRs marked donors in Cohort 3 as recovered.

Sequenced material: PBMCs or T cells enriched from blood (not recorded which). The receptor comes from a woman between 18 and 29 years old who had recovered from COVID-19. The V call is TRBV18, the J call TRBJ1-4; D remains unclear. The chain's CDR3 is CASSPPSGDEKLFF. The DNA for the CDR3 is TGTGCCAGCTCACCTCCCAGCGGAGATGAAAAACTGTTTTTT.